This T cell receptor beta chain was captured in a study of technical replicates of blood from a handful of donors. TCRdb's copy holds only in-frame clones and misses some; the assay was immunoSEQ multiplex PCR. The data hold about 70,000 clones, with around 97% observed a single time. The CDR3 loop spans 15 amino acids. Germline V CDR1 and CDR2: SEHNR, FQNEAQ (reference sequence). The V end was cut by 5 bases, the J end by 1 base, with 14 bases between. The chain combines TRBV7-9 with TRBJ1-1; tentatively, D is TRBD1 (6 bases). Sequenced: T cells isolated from PBMCs. This sequence was found in a human donor in good health. CDR3 loop: CASSKGTIGNTEAFF. The CDR3 bases are TGTGCCAGCAGCAAAGGGACAATCGGGAACACTGAAGCTTTCTTT.